This T cell receptor (beta chain) emerged from a study of shared clonotypes between healthy human individuals. Overall study context: Each donor's CD8 memory used one plate, CD8 naive two, each CD4 subset three.

An even split of each subset's genomic DNA across several immunoSEQ plates was performed. Around 32,000 T cell genomes, or approximately 200 ng DNA, went into the sorted-subset replicate PCRs. The method was immunoSEQ multiplex PCR; TCRdb's version includes in-frame clones alone and lacks a portion of them. Of some 1 million clones listed, around 75% are singletons. Looked up from germline, CDR1 is MNHNY and CDR2 is SVGAGI (reference sequence). Trimming removed 0 bases at V and 6 bases at J, with 10 bases between. The CDR3 extends over 14 amino acids. Nashville, Tennessee was home to all donors, each a Caucasian adult.

The chain combines TRBV6-6 with TRBJ2-3, with no clear D. Sequenced input: memory CD4+ T cells sorted from blood. Subset meaning: CD45RA-negative fraction. The origin of this receptor is a young man in good health. The CDR3 region has the DNA TGTGCCAGCAGTTACTCGTACAGTTCGGATACGCAGTATTTT. Protein product: CASSYSYSSDTQYF.